Listed below are T cell receptor beta chains from one sample, sequenced in a study of tumour-infiltrating T cells in Burkitt lymphoma. Produced via immunoSEQ multiplex PCR; TCRdb's table is partial and in-frame only. Of 15,000 to 20,000 clones detected, 80% appear once; the ten largest clones hold 2.1%. Sequenced: tumor tissue. These receptors were collected from a human donor with diffuse large B-cell lymphoma. Each CDR3 is given with its conserved first and last residue. A D gene is named only where the DNA matches it firmly. Only part of the rows carry a size: once, few, many, or a class if the clone is expanded.

V	size	D	J	DNA	CDR3
TRBV15	NA	NA	TRBJ1-1	TGTGCCACCAGCAGGGGAGCGGTCATGAACACTGAAGCTTTCTTT	CATSRGAVMNTEAFF
TRBV7-9	NA	NA	TRBJ2-1	TGTGCCAGCGGGACTCCCAATGGCTACAATGAGCAGTTCTTC	CASGTPNGYNEQFF
TRBV4-3	NA	TRBD1	TRBJ1-5	TGCGCCAGCAGCCAAGGACAGGGAGGTCAGCCCCAGCATTTT	CASSQGQGGQPQHF
TRBV7-2	NA	TRBD1	TRBJ2-7	TGTGCCAGCAGCCTTTCCACCGGGACAGGGTACTACGAGCAGTACTTC	CASSLSTGTGYYEQYF
TRBV6-5	NA	NA	TRBJ2-7	TGTGCCAGCAGGGCCTTCGGGACATACTACGAGCAGTACTTC	CASRAFGTYYEQYF
TRBV15	NA	TRBD2	TRBJ2-7	TGTGCCACCAGCACTAGCGGGGGGGCCGACGAGCAGTACTTC	CATSTSGGADEQYF
TRBV19	NA	NA	TRBJ2-1	TGTGCCAGTAGTATAGCAGACGGGGTCAATGAGCAGTTCTTC	CASSIADGVNEQFF
TRBV28	NA	NA	TRBJ1-2	TGTGCCAGCAGTTTCGGAACAGTCTCGTACTCAACAAACTATGGCTACACCTTC	CASSFGTVSYSTNYGYTF
TRBV2	NA	NA	TRBJ1-2	TGTGCCAGCACCGAATTGGGGGACAGCTACACCTTC	CASTELGDSYTF
TRBV6-5	NA	NA	TRBJ1-2	TGTGCCAGCAGTAACAGGGTATTTGGCTACACCTTC	CASSNRVFGYTF
TRBV18	NA	TRBD1	TRBJ2-7	TGTGCCAGCTCAGCCGGGACAGACTACGAGCAGTACTTC	CASSAGTDYEQYF
TRBV6-1	NA	NA	TRBJ2-7	TGTGCCAGCAGTGCAGCTGAAGCCTACGAGCAGTACTTC	CASSAAEAYEQYF
TRBV10-3	NA	NA	TRBJ2-7	TGTGCCATCAGTGCTTCCTCCTACGAGCAGTACTTC	CAISASSYEQYF
TRBV29-1	NA	TRBD1	TRBJ2-1	TGCAGCGCCCCGGACAGGAGATACTACAATGAGCAGTTCTTC	CSAPDRRYYNEQFF
TRBV14	NA	NA	TRBJ1-1	TGTGCCAGCAGCCAAGATAGTAGGAGTGAAGCTTTCTTT	CASSQDSRSEAFF
TRBV9	NA	NA	TRBJ2-7	TGTGCCAGCAGCGTAGGAGGGACTGCATACGAGCAGTACTTC	CASSVGGTAYEQYF
TRBV9	few	NA	TRBJ2-1	TGTGCCAGCAGATCGACCCCAGCCAGCAATGAGCAGTTCTTC	CASRSTPASNEQFF
TRBV12-5	NA	TRBD1	TRBJ1-1	TGTGCTAGTGGTTTGGGGGGACAGCTGAACACTGAAGCTTTCTTT	CASGLGGQLNTEAFF
TRBV2	NA	NA	TRBJ2-3	TGTGCCAGCAGCAGAGAGGGCACAGATACGCAGTATTTT	CASSREGTDTQYF
TRBV7-9	NA	NA	TRBJ2-3	TGTGCCAGCTCACCTAGCGCAGATACGCAGTATTTT	CASSPSADTQYF
TRBV27	once	TRBD2	TRBJ2-3	TGTGCCAGCAGTTTATTGGCTAGCGGGATTGGAGATACGCAGTATTTT	CASSLLASGIGDTQYF
TRBV5-1	NA	NA	TRBJ1-3	TGCGCCAGCAGCTTGGCGGGGGGAGCTTCTGGAAACACCATATATTTT	CASSLAGGASGNTIYF
TRBV2	NA	TRBD2	TRBJ2-3	TGTGCCAGCAGTGAGGGACTAGCGGGAGTCGAGAGCACAGATACGCAGTATTTT	CASSEGLAGVESTDTQYF